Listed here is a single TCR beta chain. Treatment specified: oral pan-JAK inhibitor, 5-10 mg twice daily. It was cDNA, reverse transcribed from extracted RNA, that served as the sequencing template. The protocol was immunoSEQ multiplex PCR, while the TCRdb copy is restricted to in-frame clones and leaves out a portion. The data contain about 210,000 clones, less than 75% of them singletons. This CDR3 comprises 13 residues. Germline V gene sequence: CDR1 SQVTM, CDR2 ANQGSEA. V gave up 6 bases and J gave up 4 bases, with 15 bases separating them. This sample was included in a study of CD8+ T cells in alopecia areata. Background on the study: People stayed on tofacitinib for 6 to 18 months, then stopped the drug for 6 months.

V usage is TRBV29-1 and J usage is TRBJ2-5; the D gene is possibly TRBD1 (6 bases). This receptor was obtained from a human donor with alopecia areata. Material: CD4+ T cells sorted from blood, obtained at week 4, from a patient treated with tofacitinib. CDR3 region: CSVSGQGTETQYF. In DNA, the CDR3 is TGCAGCGTGTCGGGACAAGGGACAGAGACCCAGTACTTC.